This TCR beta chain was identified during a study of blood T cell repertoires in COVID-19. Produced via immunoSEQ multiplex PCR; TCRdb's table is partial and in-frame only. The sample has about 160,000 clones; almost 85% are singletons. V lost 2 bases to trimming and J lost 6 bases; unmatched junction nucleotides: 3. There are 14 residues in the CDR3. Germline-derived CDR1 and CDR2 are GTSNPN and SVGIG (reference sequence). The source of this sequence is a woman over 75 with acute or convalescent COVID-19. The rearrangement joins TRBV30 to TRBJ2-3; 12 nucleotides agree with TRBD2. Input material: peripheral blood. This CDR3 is CAWSFTSGGDTQYF. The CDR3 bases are TGTGCCTGGAGTTTTACTAGCGGGGGGGATACGCAGTATTTT.